Only one count was recorded for the clone carrying this T cell receptor (beta chain). The data derive from a study of sequential checkpoint blockade in melanoma. CDR3 length: 15 amino acids. The germline V gene has CDR1 SGHRS and CDR2 YFSETQ. J gave up 4 bases and V 0 bases, and 4 bases lay outside the gene matches. Treatment here: randomized to nivolumab then ipilimumab (arm A) or the reverse (arm B). Profiled with immunoSEQ multiplex PCR; TCRdb holds only in-frame clones, not every one. The sample holds some 14,000 clones, approximately 52% seen once. This material consisted of CD8+ T cells sorted from blood (inferred from file names), taken from a patient given nivolumab and ipilimumab in sequence. The clonotype comes from a human donor with melanoma. The chain combines TRBV5-1 with TRBJ1-5; 7 bases match TRBD1. CDR3 sequence: CASSLGQGMNQPQHF. The CDR3 bases are TGCGCCAGCAGCTTGGGACAGGGTATGAATCAGCCCCAGCATTTT.